This T cell receptor (beta chain) was sequenced during a study of blood T cell repertoires in COVID-19. At the level of the study: Donors in the United States, Italy and Spain gave samples during acute or convalescent COVID-19.

V was trimmed by 1 base and J by 9 bases, leaving 7 bases between them. There are 12 residues in the CDR3. As originally analysed: The assay estimated nucleated cells by amplifying reference gene primers. Data came from immunoSEQ multiplex PCR; TCRdb stores just in-frame clones and leaves some out. V, J and clone size are those of that table, while D and trimming were read from the DNA. The table has 60,000 to 80,000 clones, approximately 92% seen once. The rearrangement joins TRBV12-3 or TRBV12-4 to TRBJ2-1, with unresolved D. The receptor was derived from a human donor in a cohort sampled during active COVID-19. Sequenced: peripheral blood. CDR3 sequence: CASSLDRAEQFF. For the CDR3, the DNA is TGTGCCAGCAGTTTAGATCGAGCTGAGCAGTTCTTC.